This T cell receptor beta chain was documented in a study of early T cells in non-severe SARS-CoV-2 infection (dated by TCRdb to the early 2020s). For context, the study as a whole: TCR sequencing used bulk RNA from unsorted whole blood, so alpha and beta chains could not be paired. Results and caveats for the whole study, not just this receptor: Matching against VDJdb was skewed toward anti-spike CD8 responses, likely underestimated virus-specific expansions, and missed private and CD4 specificities.

This clonotype was found many times. Its antigen is not yet known. No base quality values were provided; no much bigger clone lies one nucleotide off. Library preparation was by 5' RACE. Sequencing instrument: NextSeq 500. To correct for sequencing error and PCR bias, the TCR library protocol tagged individual cDNA molecules with unique molecular identifiers. TCR alpha and beta chains were both sequenced, and the abundances of alpha and beta sequences in each sample were closely correlated with each other. Turning to the authors' computational methods: Decombinator V4 was used to annotate TCR sequences for V gene, J gene and CDR3. TCRs were defined as expanded if a significant change between any two time points was detected under a Poisson model with p below 0.0001. TCR abundances were normalised to the total number of TCRs sequenced per sample and were expressed as counts per million. MAIT TCRs were defined by TRAV1-2 paired with TRAJ12, TRAJ20 or TRAJ33, and iNKT TCRs by TRAV10 paired with TRAJ18. A search of VDJdb, accessed on 1 November 2021, was run for TCRs annotated to CMV, EBV and SARS-CoV-2, with TCRs annotated for multiple antigens excluded. TCRdb's own reprocessing of the public reads used fastp at Q25 and MiXCR and kept productive beta chains. When rows share a CDR3 protein, they turn into one entry using the most common DNA and genes. These V and J calls rely on TCRdb rather than the paper's analysis. The sample table shows roughly 50,000 distinct CDR3 sequences, and 5.5% to 6.5% are seen once. About 5% of the sample is taken by the ten largest.

The germline V gene supplies CDR1 SQVTM and CDR2 ANQGSEA. The CDR3 holds 14 amino acids from the cysteine to the phenylalanine. The read is trimmed to its CDR3 DNA, 42 bases read in frame from base 1. V trim: 6 bases; J trim: 0 bases; unmatched bases: 6. A case-control design nested within a healthcare worker cohort in London, UK, was used, with weekly nasopharyngeal swab PCR tests and blood sampling performed. Between 23 and 31 March 2020, the week of the UK lockdown, healthcare workers were enrolled and then followed up weekly for as long as 16 weeks. The clonotype was recovered from an adult who was a healthcare worker with PCR-confirmed SARS-CoV-2 infection or an uninfected control (not recorded which). The sequence joins TRBV29-1 to TRBJ1-2, with 8 junctional bases fitting TRBD1. Sequenced sample: whole blood. CDR3 loop: CSVRGQETNYGYTF. The sequenced DNA: TGCAGCGTGAGGGGACAGGAGACTAACTATGGCTACACCTTC.